This TCR beta chain was documented in a study of memory CD4+ T cells and cytomegalovirus serostatus. Study-wide points: Suggested: most of the CMV-linked TCR signature lies in CD4+ memory cells.

Measured with immunoSEQ multiplex PCR; TCRdb has only the in-frame clones, and not every one. The data contain 50,000 or so clones, approximately 81% of them singletons. Worth noting for this clone: Its target is unknown.

Germline V CDR1 and CDR2: SNHLY, FYNNEI. This CDR3 comprises 15 residues. The trim removed 6 bases at V and 4 bases at J, leaving 4 bases unmatched. Single viable CD3+CD4+CD8-CD45RO+ cells were sorted as the memory CD4+ T cells. This chain joins TRBV2 and TRBJ2-5, with TRBD2 matching 14 bases. The sequenced sample was memory CD4+ T cells from blood. The receptor was isolated from an adult in good health and CMV-seropositive. The CDR3 protein is CASSSGTSGGETQYF. The CDR3 DNA is TGTGCCAGCAGCTCCGGGACTAGCGGGGGAGAGACCCAGTACTTC.